The source of this T cell receptor (beta chain) is a study of CXCR3-negative and CXCR3-positive naive CD8 T cells. Study-wide results and limits: Naive CXCR3-positive and CXCR3-negative cells shared similar TRBV-TRBJ usage, unlike memory cells.

The CDR3 consists of 12 residues. Of note for this clonotype: The antigen remains undetermined.

Each CD8+ T cell subset was flow-sorted in triplicate. Every sort contained about 310,000 cells. The study made its TRB cDNA libraries by 5' RACE, adding UMI labels. TCRdb reprocessed the 5' RACE reads and keeps a single row for each CDR3 protein, giving no DNA. This sample contains some 130,000 distinct CDR3 sequences. The receptor was isolated from a human donor in good health. Some clones in this sample may be carry-over from other donors' samples. The chain is built from TRBV12-3 or TRBV12-4 and TRBJ2-7; without DNA, the TCRdb call of TRBD1 cannot be checked. Sequencing was carried out using naive CXCR3- CD8+ T cells from blood. Specified subset: CD45RO-CCR7+CD27+CD95- naive CD8+ T cells lacking CXCR3 (TNR3-). The CDR3 sequence: CASMGQAAEQYF.